The rows below give T cell receptor beta chains drawn from one sample of a study of blood T cell repertoires in COVID-19. Assay: immunoSEQ multiplex PCR; the TCRdb copy retains only in-frame clones and omits some. The data contain about 280,000 clones, 85% of them singletons. Material for sequencing was PBMCs or T cells enriched from blood (not recorded which). The receptor set was obtained from a woman aged 45-65 years who had recovered from COVID-19. Both conserved end residues are part of each CDR3. D genes are given only for firm matches. The size field is filled for only some rows; it gives once, few, many or a size class.

CDR3 DNA: TGTGCCAGTAGTACCCGGGGGAGGACGGCAACCCAAGGGAAGACCCAGTACTTC
CDR3 protein: CASSTRGRTATQGKTQYF
V gene: TRBV19
D gene: -
clone size: -
J gene: TRBJ2-5

CDR3 DNA: TGTGCCAGTAGTCCGGGACAGCCTAATTCACCCCTCCACTTT
CDR3 protein: CASSPGQPNSPLHF
V gene: TRBV19
D gene: TRBD1
clone size: -
J gene: TRBJ1-6

CDR3 DNA: TGTGCCAGCAGCTTAGGATCCGGGGGAAGCACTGAAGCTTTCTTT
CDR3 protein: CASSLGSGGSTEAFF
V gene: TRBV7-2
D gene: -
clone size: -
J gene: TRBJ1-1

CDR3 DNA: TGTGCCACCTCTAGCGGGCTCACAGATACGCAGTATTTT
CDR3 protein: CATSSGLTDTQYF
V gene: TRBV24-1
D gene: TRBD2
clone size: -
J gene: TRBJ2-3

CDR3 DNA: TGTGCCAGCAGCCAAGCGGGGGGCCTATCAGGCGATGAAAAACTGTTTTTT
CDR3 protein: CASSQAGGLSGDEKLFF
V gene: TRBV4-2
D gene: -
clone size: -
J gene: TRBJ1-4

CDR3 DNA: TGTGCCAGCAGTCGTAGCGGGAGCACAGATACGCAGTATTTT
CDR3 protein: CASSRSGSTDTQYF
V gene: TRBV11-3
D gene: TRBD2
clone size: -
J gene: TRBJ2-3

CDR3 DNA: TGTGCCAGCAGCCCGCGAGGGACAGCTAACTATGGCTACACCTTC
CDR3 protein: CASSPRGTANYGYTF
V gene: TRBV3-1/TRBV3-2
D gene: TRBD1
clone size: -
J gene: TRBJ1-2

CDR3 DNA: TGTGCCAGCTCACCGTTTGACAGGGGTTCAGATGGCTACACCTTC
CDR3 protein: CASSPFDRGSDGYTF
V gene: TRBV18
D gene: TRBD1
clone size: -
J gene: TRBJ1-2

CDR3 DNA: TGTGCCAGCAGTTTAGGCCAGGGAAGGTCAGTAAATGAGCAGTTCTTC
CDR3 protein: CASSLGQGRSVNEQFF
V gene: TRBV28
D gene: -
clone size: -
J gene: TRBJ2-1

CDR3 DNA: TGTGCCAGCTCACCACCTCCCGGGACTAATCATCTTGAGCAGTTCTTC
CDR3 protein: CASSPPPGTNHLEQFF
V gene: TRBV18
D gene: TRBD2
clone size: -
J gene: TRBJ2-1

CDR3 DNA: TGTGCCAGCAGCTTAGCTAGCAGTTACAATGAGCAGTTCTTC
CDR3 protein: CASSLASSYNEQFF
V gene: TRBV7-2
D gene: -
clone size: -
J gene: TRBJ2-1

CDR3 DNA: TGTGCCAGCAGCCTGGACAGGGGCGGGGGTGTGCCCCAGCATTTT
CDR3 protein: CASSLDRGGGVPQHF
V gene: TRBV7-9
D gene: TRBD1
clone size: -
J gene: TRBJ1-5

CDR3 DNA: TGTGCCAGTACCCCCATGAGGGGACAGGACTTTTTTAATGAAAAACTGTTTTTT
CDR3 protein: CASTPMRGQDFFNEKLFF
V gene: TRBV19
D gene: TRBD1
clone size: -
J gene: TRBJ1-4

CDR3 DNA: TGTGCCAGCAGCTCAGAGGGGGCGCCCGGTTCACCCCTCCACTTT
CDR3 protein: CASSSEGAPGSPLHF
V gene: TRBV7-9
D gene: TRBD1
clone size: -
J gene: TRBJ1-6

CDR3 DNA: TGTGCCAGCAGCTTGGGACAGGGAGTCCCCTACGAGCAGTACTTC
CDR3 protein: CASSLGQGVPYEQYF
V gene: TRBV5-6
D gene: TRBD1
clone size: -
J gene: TRBJ2-7

CDR3 DNA: TGTGCCAGCAGTACCGGGACAGGGAGGCGCCCGTTGAAGACCTACAATGAGCAGTTCTTC
CDR3 protein: CASSTGTGRRPLKTYNEQFF
V gene: TRBV21-1
D gene: -
clone size: -
J gene: TRBJ2-1

CDR3 DNA: TGTGCCAGCAGCGAGCAACCGGACCAGGGGCAGTACTTC
CDR3 protein: CASSEQPDQGQYF
V gene: TRBV11-2
D gene: -
clone size: -
J gene: TRBJ2-7

CDR3 DNA: TGTGCCAGCACCCTGTTTATAACTAGCGGGGGGGTAAACACCGGGGAGCTGTTTTTT
CDR3 protein: CASTLFITSGGVNTGELFF
V gene: TRBV28
D gene: TRBD2
clone size: -
J gene: TRBJ2-2

CDR3 DNA: TGCGCCAGCAGCCCCCCGGGACAGGGGGCGCGGGGCTACACCTTC
CDR3 protein: CASSPPGQGARGYTF
V gene: TRBV5-1
D gene: TRBD1
clone size: once
J gene: TRBJ1-2

CDR3 DNA: TGTGCCAGCAGCTTAAGAACAGGGAGCCCCTACGAGCAGTACTTC
CDR3 protein: CASSLRTGSPYEQYF
V gene: TRBV7-9
D gene: -
clone size: -
J gene: TRBJ2-7

CDR3 DNA: TGTGCCTGGAGATGGGCAGGGGGCAACTATGGCTACACCTTC
CDR3 protein: CAWRWAGGNYGYTF
V gene: TRBV30
D gene: TRBD1
clone size: -
J gene: TRBJ1-2

CDR3 DNA: TGCAGCGTTGGGGGAGGGACTCCTCTTAGCTCCTACAATGAGCAGTTCTTC
CDR3 protein: CSVGGGTPLSSYNEQFF
V gene: TRBV29-1
D gene: TRBD2
clone size: -
J gene: TRBJ2-1

CDR3 DNA: TGTGCCAGCCGCGGGGAGCTCGCTGGAAACACCATATATTTT
CDR3 protein: CASRGELAGNTIYF
V gene: TRBV7-6
D gene: -
clone size: -
J gene: TRBJ1-3

CDR3 DNA: TGTGCCAGCAGCCGCTTGGACAGGGTCTCACCCCTCCACTTT
CDR3 protein: CASSRLDRVSPLHF
V gene: TRBV6-5
D gene: TRBD1
clone size: -
J gene: TRBJ1-6

CDR3 DNA: TGTGCCAGCAGTTTAACTAGCCTGACCTATGGCTACACCTTC
CDR3 protein: CASSLTSLTYGYTF
V gene: TRBV28
D gene: -
clone size: -
J gene: TRBJ1-2

CDR3 DNA: TGTGCCTGGAAGAAGACCGGGTCTACGGGGGGGGATGGCTACACCTTC
CDR3 protein: CAWKKTGSTGGDGYTF
V gene: TRBV30
D gene: -
clone size: -
J gene: TRBJ1-2

CDR3 DNA: TGTGCCACCTCCCGTTCACTACCAGCAGCCGAGCAGTACTTC
CDR3 protein: CATSRSLPAAEQYF
V gene: TRBV6-5
D gene: -
clone size: once
J gene: TRBJ2-7

CDR3 DNA: TGTGCCAGCAGCCCCCACAGGGGAACGCTGGTCGAGCAGTACTTC
CDR3 protein: CASSPHRGTLVEQYF
V gene: TRBV9
D gene: TRBD1
clone size: -
J gene: TRBJ2-7

CDR3 DNA: TGCGCCAGCATGGTAGCGGGTAAAGAGACCCAGTACTTC
CDR3 protein: CASMVAGKETQYF
V gene: TRBV10-2
D gene: TRBD2
clone size: -
J gene: TRBJ2-5